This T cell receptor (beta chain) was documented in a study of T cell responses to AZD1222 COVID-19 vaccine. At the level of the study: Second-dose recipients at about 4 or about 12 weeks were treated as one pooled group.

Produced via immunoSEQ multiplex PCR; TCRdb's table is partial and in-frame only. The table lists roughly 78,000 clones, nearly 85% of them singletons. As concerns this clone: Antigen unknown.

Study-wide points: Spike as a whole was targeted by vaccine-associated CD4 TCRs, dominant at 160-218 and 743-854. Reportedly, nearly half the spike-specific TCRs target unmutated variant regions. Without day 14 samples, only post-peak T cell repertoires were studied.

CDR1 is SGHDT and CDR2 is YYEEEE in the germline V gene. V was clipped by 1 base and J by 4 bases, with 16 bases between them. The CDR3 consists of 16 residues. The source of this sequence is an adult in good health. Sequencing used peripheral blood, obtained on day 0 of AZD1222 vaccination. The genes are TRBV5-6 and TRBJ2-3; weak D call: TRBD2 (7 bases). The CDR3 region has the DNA TGTGCCAGCAGCTTGCGCGGGGGCGCGGATGCAGATACGCAGTATTTT. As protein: CASSLRGGADADTQYF.